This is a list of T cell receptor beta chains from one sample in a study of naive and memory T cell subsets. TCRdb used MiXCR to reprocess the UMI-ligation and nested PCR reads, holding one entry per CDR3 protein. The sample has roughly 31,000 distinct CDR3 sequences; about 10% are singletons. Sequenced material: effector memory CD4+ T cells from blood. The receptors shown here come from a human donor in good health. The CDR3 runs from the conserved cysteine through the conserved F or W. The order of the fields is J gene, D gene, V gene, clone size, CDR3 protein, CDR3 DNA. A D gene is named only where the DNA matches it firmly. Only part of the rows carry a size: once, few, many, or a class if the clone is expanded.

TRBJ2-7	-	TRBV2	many	CASTAGSYEQYF	TGTGCCAGCACTGCCGGTTCCTACGAGCAGTACTTC
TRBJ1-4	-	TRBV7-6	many	CASSYPNEKLFF	TGTGCCAGCAGCTACCCAAATGAAAAACTGTTTTTT
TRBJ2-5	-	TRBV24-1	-	CATSGRGGWFQETQYF	TGTGCCACCAGTGGCCGAGGAGGGTGGTTCCAAGAGACCCAGTACTTC
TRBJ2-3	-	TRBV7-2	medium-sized	CASTETDTQYF	TGTGCCAGCACCGAGACAGATACGCAGTATTTT
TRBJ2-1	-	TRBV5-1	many	CASSFGAGNSYNEQFF	TGCGCCAGCAGCTTCGGGGCCGGGAACTCCTACAATGAGCAGTTCTTC
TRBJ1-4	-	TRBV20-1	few	CSASLGYEKLFF	TGCAGTGCTAGTTTGGGCTATGAAAAACTGTTTTTT
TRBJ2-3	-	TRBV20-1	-	CSARDRGFTDTQYF	TGCAGTGCTAGAGATCGGGGTTTCACAGATACGCAGTATTTT
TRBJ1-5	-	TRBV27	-	CASSRDQANQPQHF	TGTGCCAGCAGCCGGGACCAGGCCAATCAGCCCCAGCATTTT
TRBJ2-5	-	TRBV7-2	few	CASSPRARGETQYF	TGTGCCAGCAGCCCCCGGGCCCGGGGGGAGACCCAGTACTTC
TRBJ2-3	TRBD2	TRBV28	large	CATTSGALLGYTQYF	TGTGCCACCACTAGCGGGGCGCTCCTCGGTTATACGCAGTATTTT
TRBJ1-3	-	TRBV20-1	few	CSARSGGNTIYF	TGCAGTGCTAGGTCAGGCGGAAACACCATATATTTT
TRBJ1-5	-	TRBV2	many	CASSPTGVNQPQHF	TGTGCCAGCAGCCCGACAGGAGTCAATCAGCCCCAGCATTTT
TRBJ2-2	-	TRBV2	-	CASSDRPNTGELFF	TGTGCCAGCAGTGATCGGCCGAACACCGGGGAGCTGTTTTTT
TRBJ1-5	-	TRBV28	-	CASRFGTPSHSNQPQHF	TGTGCCAGCCGGTTTGGGACACCAAGTCATAGCAATCAGCCCCAGCATTTT
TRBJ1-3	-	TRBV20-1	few	CSANRDSGNTIYF	TGCAGTGCGAACAGGGATTCTGGAAACACCATATATTTT
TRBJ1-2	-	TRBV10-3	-	CAISDWEGIVGYTF	TGTGCCATCAGTGACTGGGAGGGAATCGTTGGCTACACCTTC
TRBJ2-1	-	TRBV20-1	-	CSASKGGINNEQFF	TGCAGTGCTAGTAAGGGGGGCATAAACAATGAGCAGTTCTTC
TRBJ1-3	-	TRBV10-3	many	CAIRSSFSGNTIYF	TGTGCCATCAGGTCCTCCTTCTCTGGAAACACCATATATTTT
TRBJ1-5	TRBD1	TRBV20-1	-	CSAAIGTGVNSNQPQHF	TGCAGTGCCGCAATCGGGACAGGAGTAAATAGCAATCAGCCCCAGCATTTT
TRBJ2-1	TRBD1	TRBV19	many	CASSIPSAGGTNEQFF	TGTGCCAGTAGTATCCCAAGTGCAGGGGGCACAAATGAGCAGTTCTTC
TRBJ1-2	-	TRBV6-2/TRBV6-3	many	CASSSRQTYGYTF	TGTGCCAGCAGTTCCCGCCAGACCTATGGCTACACCTTC
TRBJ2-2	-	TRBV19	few	CASTTPNTGELFF	TGTGCCAGTACCACCCCGAACACCGGGGAGCTGTTTTTT
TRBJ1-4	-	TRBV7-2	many	CASSLAQGEKLFF	TGTGCCAGCAGCTTAGCTCAGGGCGAAAAACTGTTTTTT
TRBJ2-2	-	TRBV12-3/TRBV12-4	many	CASSLGTGINTGELFF	TGTGCCAGCAGTTTGGGTACAGGGATAAACACCGGGGAGCTGTTTTTT
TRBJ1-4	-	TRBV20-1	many	CSASELRVDEKLFF	TGCAGTGCTAGCGAATTACGGGTCGATGAAAAACTGTTTTTT
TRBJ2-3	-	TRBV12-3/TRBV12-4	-	CASRWGGSTDTQYF	TGTGCCAGCAGGTGGGGAGGCTCCACAGATACGCAGTATTTT
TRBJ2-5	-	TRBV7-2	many	CASSLGGAGETQYF	TGTGCCAGCAGCTTAGGGGGAGCGGGAGAGACCCAGTACTTC
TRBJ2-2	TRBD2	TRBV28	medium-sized	CASSPRYAVVSRGGRETGELFF	TGTGCCAGCAGTCCCCGCTACGCGGTTGTTTCGCGGGGGGGCCGAGAGACCGGGGAGCTGTTTTTT
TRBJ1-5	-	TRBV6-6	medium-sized	CASSEGGNQPQHF	TGTGCCAGCAGTGAAGGGGGCAATCAGCCCCAGCATTTT
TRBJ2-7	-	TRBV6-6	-	CASSLGYEQYF	TGTGCCAGCAGCCTGGGATACGAGCAGTACTTC
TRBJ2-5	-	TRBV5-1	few	CASSPQGGGETQYF	TGCGCCAGCAGCCCGCAGGGGGGGGGAGAGACCCAGTACTTC
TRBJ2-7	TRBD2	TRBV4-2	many	CASSQGRLSLAGAPEQYF	TGTGCCAGCAGCCAAGGTCGACTATCCCTAGCGGGGGCCCCCGAGCAGTACTTC
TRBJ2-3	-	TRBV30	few	CARDGNWADTQYF	TGTGCCCGAGACGGGAATTGGGCAGATACGCAGTATTTT
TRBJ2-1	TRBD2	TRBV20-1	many	CSASVMGGSSYNEQFF	TGCAGTGCCAGCGTGATGGGGGGGAGCTCCTACAATGAGCAGTTCTTC
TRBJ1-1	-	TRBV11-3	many	CASSLGGTQNTEAFF	TGTGCCAGCAGCTTAGGGGGGACACAGAACACTGAAGCTTTCTTT
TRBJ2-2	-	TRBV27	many	CASSLQGALSNTGELFF	TGTGCCAGCAGTTTGCAAGGGGCCCTTTCGAACACCGGGGAGCTGTTTTTT
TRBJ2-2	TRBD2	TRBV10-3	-	CAISESPGKSGSTGELFF	TGTGCCATCAGTGAGTCCCCAGGGAAGAGCGGGAGCACCGGGGAGCTGTTTTTT